Sequencing of this T cell receptor beta chain was carried out in a study of blood T cell repertoires in COVID-19. CDR1 and CDR2 (germline): SGHRS, YFSETQ. Germline trimming cut 4 bases from V and 8 bases from J; bases unmatched to any gene: 9. CDR3 size: 16 residues. TCRdb's copy holds only in-frame clones and misses some; the assay was immunoSEQ multiplex PCR. Of approximately 330,000 clones listed, approximately 88% are singletons. Sequences were obtained from peripheral blood. This TCR was recovered from a woman in her fifties or sixties with active or convalescent COVID-19. V usage is TRBV5-1 and J usage is TRBJ2-1; 13 positions match TRBD2. The CDR3 DNA reads as TGCGCCAGCAGCCCCCCCACTACTAGCGGGGGGGATGAGCAGTTCTTC. Translated, it gives CASSPPTTSGGDEQFF. Drawing the rest from reference TRBV5-1 and TRBJ2-1, the complete variable domain is KAGVTQTPRYLIKTRGQQVTLSCSPISGHRSVSWYQQTPGQGLQFLFEYFSETQRNKGNFPGRFSGRQFSNSRSEMNVSTLELGDSALYLCASSPPTTSGGDEQFFGPGTRLTVL.